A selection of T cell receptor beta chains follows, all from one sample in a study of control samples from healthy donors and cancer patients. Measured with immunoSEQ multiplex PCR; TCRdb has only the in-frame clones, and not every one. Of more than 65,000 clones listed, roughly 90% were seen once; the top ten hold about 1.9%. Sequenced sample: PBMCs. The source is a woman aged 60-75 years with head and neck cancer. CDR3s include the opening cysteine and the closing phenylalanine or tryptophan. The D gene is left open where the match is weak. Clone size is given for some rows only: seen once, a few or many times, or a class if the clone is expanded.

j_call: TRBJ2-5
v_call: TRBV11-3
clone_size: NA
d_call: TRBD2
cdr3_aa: CASSLDRTSLETQYF
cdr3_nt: TGTGCCAGCAGCTTAGATAGGACTAGCTTGGAGACCCAGTACTTC

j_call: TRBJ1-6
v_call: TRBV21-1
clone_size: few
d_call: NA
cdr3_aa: CASSKGCDGRNSPLHF
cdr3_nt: TGTGCCAGCAGCAAAGGATGCGACGGGAGAAATTCACCCCTCCACTTT

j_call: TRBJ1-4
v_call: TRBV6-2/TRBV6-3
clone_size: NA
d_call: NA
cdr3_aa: CASSYNLGQTNEKLFF
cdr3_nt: TGTGCCAGCAGTTATAATTTGGGACAAACTAATGAAAAACTGTTTTTT

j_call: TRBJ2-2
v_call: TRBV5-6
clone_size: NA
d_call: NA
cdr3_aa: CASSRLDANTGELFF
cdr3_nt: TGTGCCAGCAGCCGACTAGACGCGAACACCGGGGAGCTGTTTTTT

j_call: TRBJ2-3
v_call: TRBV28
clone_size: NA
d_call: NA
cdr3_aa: CASSSLIGPSTDTQYF
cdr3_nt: TGTGCCAGCAGTTCCCTAATCGGACCGAGCACAGATACGCAGTATTTT

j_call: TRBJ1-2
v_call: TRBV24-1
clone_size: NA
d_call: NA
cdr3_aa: CATSDLLRQEFYGYTF
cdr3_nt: TGTGCCACCAGTGATTTGCTAAGGCAGGAGTTCTATGGCTACACCTTC

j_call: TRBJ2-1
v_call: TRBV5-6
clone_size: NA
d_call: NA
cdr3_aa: CASSYRDWKYNEQFF
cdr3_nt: TGTGCCAGCAGCTACCGGGACTGGAAATACAATGAGCAGTTCTTC

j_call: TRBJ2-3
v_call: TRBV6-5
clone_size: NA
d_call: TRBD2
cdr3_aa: CASSPRTSLYTQYF
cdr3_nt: TGTGCCAGCAGTCCGAGGACTAGTTTGTATACGCAGTATTTT

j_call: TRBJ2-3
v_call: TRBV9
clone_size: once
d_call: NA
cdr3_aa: CASSVDGLTDTQYF
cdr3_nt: TGTGCCAGCAGCGTAGATGGTCTGACAGATACGCAGTATTTT

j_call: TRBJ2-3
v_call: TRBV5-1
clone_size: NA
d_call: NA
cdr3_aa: CASSAALLSTDTQYF
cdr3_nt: TGCGCCAGCAGCGCCGCATTGTTAAGCACAGATACGCAGTATTTT

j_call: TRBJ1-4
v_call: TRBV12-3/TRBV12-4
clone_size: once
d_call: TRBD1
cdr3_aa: CASSLGTDGKLFF
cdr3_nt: TGTGCCAGCAGTTTGGGGACAGATGGAAAACTGTTTTTT

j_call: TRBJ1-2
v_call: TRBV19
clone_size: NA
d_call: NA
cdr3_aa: CASSADQTYLNYGYTF
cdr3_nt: TGTGCCAGTAGTGCGGACCAAACCTACCTAAACTATGGCTACACCTTC

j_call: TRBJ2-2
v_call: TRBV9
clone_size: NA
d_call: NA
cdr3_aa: CASSVSGDTGELFF
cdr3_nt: TGTGCCAGCAGCGTTAGCGGAGACACCGGGGAGCTGTTTTTT

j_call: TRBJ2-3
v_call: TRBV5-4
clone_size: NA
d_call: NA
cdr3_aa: CASSLTTGRRDTQYF
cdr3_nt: TGTGCCAGCAGCTTGACGACAGGGAGGAGAGATACGCAGTATTTT

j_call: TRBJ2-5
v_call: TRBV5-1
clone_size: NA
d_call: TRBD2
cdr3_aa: CASRTSGQETQYF
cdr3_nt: TGCGCCAGCAGGACTAGCGGACAAGAGACCCAGTACTTC

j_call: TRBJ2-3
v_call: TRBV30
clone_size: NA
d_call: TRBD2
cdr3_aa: CAWSAGGPGDTQYF
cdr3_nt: TGTGCCTGGAGTGCGGGAGGCCCTGGAGATACGCAGTATTTT

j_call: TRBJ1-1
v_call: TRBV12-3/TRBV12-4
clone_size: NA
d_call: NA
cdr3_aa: CASSLAVRAEAFF
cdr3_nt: TGTGCCAGCAGTTTAGCAGTAAGGGCTGAAGCTTTCTTT

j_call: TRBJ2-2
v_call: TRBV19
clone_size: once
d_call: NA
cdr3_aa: CASSGNTGELFF
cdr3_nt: TGTGCCAGTAGTGGGAACACCGGGGAGCTGTTTTTT

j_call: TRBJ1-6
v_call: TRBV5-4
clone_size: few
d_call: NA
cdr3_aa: CASSMDEYSPLHF
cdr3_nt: TGTGCCAGCAGCATGGATGAGTATTCACCCCTCCACTTT